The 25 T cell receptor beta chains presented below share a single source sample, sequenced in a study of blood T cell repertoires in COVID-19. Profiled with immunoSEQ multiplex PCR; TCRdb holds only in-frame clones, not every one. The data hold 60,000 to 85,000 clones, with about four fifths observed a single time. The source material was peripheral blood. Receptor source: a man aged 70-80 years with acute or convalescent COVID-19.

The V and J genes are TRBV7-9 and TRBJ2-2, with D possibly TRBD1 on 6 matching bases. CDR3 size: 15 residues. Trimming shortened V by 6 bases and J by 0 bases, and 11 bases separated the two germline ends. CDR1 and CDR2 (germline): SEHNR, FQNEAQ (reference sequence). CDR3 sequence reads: CASRLQGANTGELFF. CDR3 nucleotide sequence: TGTGCCAGCAGACTACAGGGAGCGAACACCGGGGAGCTGTTTTTT.

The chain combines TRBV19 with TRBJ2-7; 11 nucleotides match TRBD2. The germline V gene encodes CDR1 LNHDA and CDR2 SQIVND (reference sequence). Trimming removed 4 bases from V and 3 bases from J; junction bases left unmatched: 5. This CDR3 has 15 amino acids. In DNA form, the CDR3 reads TGTGCCAGTAGTAGGGCTAGCGGGAGGAACTACGAGCAGTACTTC. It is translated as CASSRASGRNYEQYF.

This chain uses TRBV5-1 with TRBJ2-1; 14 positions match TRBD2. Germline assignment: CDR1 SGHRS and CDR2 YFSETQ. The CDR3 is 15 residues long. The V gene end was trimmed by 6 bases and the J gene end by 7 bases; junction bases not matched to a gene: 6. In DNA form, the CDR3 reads TGCGCCAGCACCCCTCGACTAGCGGGAGGGAATGAGCAGTTCTTC. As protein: CASTPRLAGGNEQFF.

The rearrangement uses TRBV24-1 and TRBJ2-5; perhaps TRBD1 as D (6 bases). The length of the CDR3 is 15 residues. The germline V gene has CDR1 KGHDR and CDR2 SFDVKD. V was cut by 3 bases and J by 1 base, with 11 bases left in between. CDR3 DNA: TGTGCCACCAGTGATACCCGACAGGCCCAAGAGACCCAGTACTTC. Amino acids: CATSDTRQAQETQYF.

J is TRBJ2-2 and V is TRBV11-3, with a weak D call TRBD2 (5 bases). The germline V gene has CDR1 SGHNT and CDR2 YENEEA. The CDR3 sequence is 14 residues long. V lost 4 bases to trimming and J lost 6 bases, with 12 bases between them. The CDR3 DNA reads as TGTGCCAGCAGCTCTAGTCTGGGAGCCGGGGAGCTGTTTTTT. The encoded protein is CASSSSLGAGELFF. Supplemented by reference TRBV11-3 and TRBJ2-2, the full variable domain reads EAGVVQSPRYKIIEKKQPVAFWCNPISGHNTLYWYLQNLGQGPELLIRYENEEAVDDSQLPKDRFSAERLKGVDSTLKIQPAELGDSAVYLCASSSSLGAGELFFGEGSRLTVL.

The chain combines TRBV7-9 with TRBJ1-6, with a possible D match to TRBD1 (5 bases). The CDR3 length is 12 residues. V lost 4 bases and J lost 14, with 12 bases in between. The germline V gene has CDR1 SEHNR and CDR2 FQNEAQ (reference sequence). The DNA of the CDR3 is TGTGCCAGCAGCTACGACAGTTTGACCCTCCACTTT. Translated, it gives CASSYDSLTLHF.

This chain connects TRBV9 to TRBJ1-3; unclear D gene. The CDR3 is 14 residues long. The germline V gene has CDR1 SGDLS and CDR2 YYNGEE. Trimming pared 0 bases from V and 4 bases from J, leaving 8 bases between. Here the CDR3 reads CASSVELAGNTIYF. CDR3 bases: TGTGCCAGCAGCGTAGAACTTGCCGGAAACACCATATATTTT.

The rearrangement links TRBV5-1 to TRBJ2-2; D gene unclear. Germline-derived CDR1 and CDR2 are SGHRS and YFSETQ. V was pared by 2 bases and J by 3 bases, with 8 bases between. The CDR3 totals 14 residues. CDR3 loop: CASSFWADTGELFF. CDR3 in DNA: TGCGCCAGCAGCTTCTGGGCCGACACCGGGGAGCTGTTTTTT.

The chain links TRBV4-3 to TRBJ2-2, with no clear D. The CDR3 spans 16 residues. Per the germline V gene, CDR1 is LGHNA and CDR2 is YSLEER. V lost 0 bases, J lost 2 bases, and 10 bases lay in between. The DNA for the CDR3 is TGCGCCAGCAGCCAAGAGGGCCCCCAAAACACCGGGGAGCTGTTTTTT. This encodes CASSQEGPQNTGELFF.

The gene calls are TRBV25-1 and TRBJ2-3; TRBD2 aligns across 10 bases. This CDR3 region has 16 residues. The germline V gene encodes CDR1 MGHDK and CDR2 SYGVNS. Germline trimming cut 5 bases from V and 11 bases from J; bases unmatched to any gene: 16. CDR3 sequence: CASSSASGSSRPEQYF. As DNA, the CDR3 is TGTGCCAGCAGTTCGGCTAGCGGGAGTTCCCGTCCTGAGCAGTATTTT.

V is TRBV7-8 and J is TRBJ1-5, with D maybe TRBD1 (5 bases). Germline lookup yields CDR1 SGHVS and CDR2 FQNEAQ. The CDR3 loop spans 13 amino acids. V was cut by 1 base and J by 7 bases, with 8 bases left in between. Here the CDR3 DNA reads TGTGCCAGCAGCTTAGGGCAGGGCCAGCCCCAGCATTTT. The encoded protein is CASSLGQGQPQHF.

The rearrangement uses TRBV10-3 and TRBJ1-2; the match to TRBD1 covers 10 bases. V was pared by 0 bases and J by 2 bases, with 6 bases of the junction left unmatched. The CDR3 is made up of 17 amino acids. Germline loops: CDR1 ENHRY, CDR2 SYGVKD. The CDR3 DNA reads TGTGCCATCAGTGAGTCAGACAGGGGGCATGTCAACTATGGCTACACCTTC. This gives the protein CAISESDRGHVNYGYTF.

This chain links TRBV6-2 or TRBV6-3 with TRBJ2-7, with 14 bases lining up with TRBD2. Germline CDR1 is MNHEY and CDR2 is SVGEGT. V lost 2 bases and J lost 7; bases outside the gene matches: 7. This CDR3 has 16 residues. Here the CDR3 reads CASSYGLAGGPLEQYF. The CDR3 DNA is TGTGCCAGCAGTTACGGACTAGCGGGAGGCCCCCTGGAGCAGTACTTC.

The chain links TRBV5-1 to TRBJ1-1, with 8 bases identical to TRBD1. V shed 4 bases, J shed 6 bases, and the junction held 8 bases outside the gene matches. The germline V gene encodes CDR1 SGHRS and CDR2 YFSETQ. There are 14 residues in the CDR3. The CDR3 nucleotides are TGCGCCAGCAGCGCGACAGGGGTACAGCCTGAAGCTTTCTTT. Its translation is CASSATGVQPEAFF.

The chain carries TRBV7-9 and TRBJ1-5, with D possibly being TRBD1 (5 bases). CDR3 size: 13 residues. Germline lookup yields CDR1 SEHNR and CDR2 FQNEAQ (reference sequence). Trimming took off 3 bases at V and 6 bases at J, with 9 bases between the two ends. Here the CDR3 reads CASSFGGGQPQHF. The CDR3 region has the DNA TGTGCCAGCAGCTTCGGGGGAGGTCAGCCCCAGCATTTT. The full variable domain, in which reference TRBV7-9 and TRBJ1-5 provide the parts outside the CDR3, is DTGVSQNPRHKITKRGQNVTFRCDPISEHNRLYWYRQTLGQGPEFLTYFQNEAQLEKSRLLSDRFSAERPKGSFSTLEIQRTEQGDSAMYLCASSFGGGQPQHFGDGTRLSIL.

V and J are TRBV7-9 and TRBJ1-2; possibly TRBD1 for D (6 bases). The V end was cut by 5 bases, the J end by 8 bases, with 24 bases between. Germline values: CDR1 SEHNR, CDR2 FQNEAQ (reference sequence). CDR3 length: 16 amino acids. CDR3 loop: CASSPMGAGRVGGYTF. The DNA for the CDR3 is TGTGCCAGCAGCCCAATGGGGGCAGGGAGGGTAGGCGGCTACACCTTC. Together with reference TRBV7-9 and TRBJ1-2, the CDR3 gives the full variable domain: DTGVSQNPRHKITKRGQNVTFRCDPISEHNRLYWYRQTLGQGPEFLTYFQNEAQLEKSRLLSDRFSAERPKGSFSTLEIQRTEQGDSAMYLCASSPMGAGRVGGYTFGSGTRLTVV.

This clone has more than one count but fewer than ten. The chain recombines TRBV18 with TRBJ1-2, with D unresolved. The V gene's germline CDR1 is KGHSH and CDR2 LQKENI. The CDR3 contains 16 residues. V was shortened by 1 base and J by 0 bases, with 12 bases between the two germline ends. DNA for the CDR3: TGTGCCAGCTCACCACAGTCCGCTTCGGCTAACTATGGCTACACCTTC. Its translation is CASSPQSASANYGYTF.

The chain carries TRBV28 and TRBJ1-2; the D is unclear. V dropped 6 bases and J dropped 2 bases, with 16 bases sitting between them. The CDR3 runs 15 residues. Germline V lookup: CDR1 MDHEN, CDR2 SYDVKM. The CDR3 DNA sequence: TGTGCCAGCAGACCCCCCGGAGTGCAGAACTATGGCTACACCTTC. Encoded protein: CASRPPGVQNYGYTF.

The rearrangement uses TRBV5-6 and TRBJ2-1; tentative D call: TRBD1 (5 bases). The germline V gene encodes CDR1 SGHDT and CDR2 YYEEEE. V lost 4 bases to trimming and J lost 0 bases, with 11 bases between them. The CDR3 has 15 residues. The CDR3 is CASSRTLSSYNEQFF. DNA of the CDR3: TGTGCCAGCAGCAGGACATTAAGCTCCTACAATGAGCAGTTCTTC.

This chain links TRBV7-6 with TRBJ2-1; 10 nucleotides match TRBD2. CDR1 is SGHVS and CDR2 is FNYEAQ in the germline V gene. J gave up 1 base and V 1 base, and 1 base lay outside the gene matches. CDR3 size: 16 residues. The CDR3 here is CASSLETSGSYNEQFF. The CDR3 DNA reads TGTGCCAGCAGCTTAGAGACTAGCGGGTCCTACAATGAGCAGTTCTTC.

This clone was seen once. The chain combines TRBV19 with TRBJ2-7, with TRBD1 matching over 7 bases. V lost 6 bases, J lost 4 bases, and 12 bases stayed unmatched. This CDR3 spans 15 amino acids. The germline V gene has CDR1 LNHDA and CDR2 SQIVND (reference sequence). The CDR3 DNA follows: TGTGCCAGTAGCTCCTCTACATCAGGGGGTTACGAGCAGTACTTC. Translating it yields CASSSSTSGGYEQYF.

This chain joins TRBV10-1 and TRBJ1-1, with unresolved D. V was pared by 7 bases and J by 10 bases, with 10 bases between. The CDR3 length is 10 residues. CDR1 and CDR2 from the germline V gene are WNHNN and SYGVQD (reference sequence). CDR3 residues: CASIPGRAFF. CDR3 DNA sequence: TGCGCCAGCATTCCGGGGAGAGCTTTCTTT.

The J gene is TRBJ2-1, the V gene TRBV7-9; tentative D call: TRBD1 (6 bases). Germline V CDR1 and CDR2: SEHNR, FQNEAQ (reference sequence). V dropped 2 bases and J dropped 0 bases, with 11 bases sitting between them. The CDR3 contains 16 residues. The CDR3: CASSLITGPSYNEQFF. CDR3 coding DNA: TGTGCCAGCAGCTTAATTACAGGGCCCTCCTACAATGAGCAGTTCTTC.

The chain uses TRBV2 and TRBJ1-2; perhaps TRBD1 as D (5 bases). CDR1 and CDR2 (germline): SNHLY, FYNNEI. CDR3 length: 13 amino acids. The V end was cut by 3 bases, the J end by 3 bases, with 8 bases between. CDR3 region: CASSDQGDYGYTF. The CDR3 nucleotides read TGTGCCAGCAGTGACCAGGGCGACTATGGCTACACCTTC.

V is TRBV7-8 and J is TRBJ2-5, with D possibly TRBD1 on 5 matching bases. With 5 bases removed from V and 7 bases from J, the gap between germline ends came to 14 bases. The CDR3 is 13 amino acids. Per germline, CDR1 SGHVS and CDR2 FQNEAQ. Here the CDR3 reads CASSPDGQGTQYF. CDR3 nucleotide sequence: TGTGCCAGCAGCCCGGACGGGCAGGGGACCCAGTACTTC.